This T cell receptor beta chain was found in a study of T cells after yellow fever vaccination. General study points: Secondary responses were weaker yet peaked faster, day 5 versus 15. Most primary-vaccination clones recurred post-booster (approximately 96% CD4, just over 85% CD8). Contamination by abundant bulk-population clonotypes could be present in FACS-sorted repertoires.

Germline CDR1 reads GTSNPN; CDR2 reads SVGIG (reference sequence). The CDR3 runs to 16 residues. V was trimmed by 1 base and J by 4 bases, leaving 19 bases between them. TCR cDNA was made by 5'RACE template switching, adding a universal primer site and UMIs. TCRdb re-called the 5' RACE reads through MiXCR, storing one row per CDR3 protein. Counted here are hundreds of thousands of distinct CDR3 sequences, 6.2% occurring once; the ten biggest clones make up about 15%. In this sample, this clonotype turned up a few times. Its antigen is still unknown. The sequenced sample was PBMCs, obtained 5 days after the yellow fever booster vaccination. The clonotype originates from a young man who received the YFV17D yellow fever vaccine. This sequence joins TRBV30 and TRBJ1-2; tentatively, D is TRBD1 (6 bases). The CDR3 coding sequence is TGTGCCTGGAGTGGGCAAAACAGGGAATTTCCCTATGGCTACACCTTC. Protein product: CAWSGQNREFPYGYTF.